These T cell receptor beta chains were read from a single sample in a study of blood T cell repertoires in COVID-19. Here immunoSEQ multiplex PCR was the method, and the copy in TCRdb shows in-frame clones only, minus some. The sample records approximately 110,000 clones, around 81% being singletons. Sequencing used peripheral blood. Receptors originate from a woman between 65 and 79 years old with acute or convalescent COVID-19. Both conserved end residues are part of each CDR3. A D gene is named only where the DNA matches it firmly. Clone size, where shown, is once, few, many, or a class for clones that have expanded.

TRBV19	TRBJ1-1	.	few	CASSSPFLGDTEAFF	TGTGCCAGTAGTTCCCCCTTTTTAGGGGACACTGAAGCTTTCTTT
TRBV9	TRBJ2-3	.	.	CASSVVTSGGPADTQYF	TGTGCCAGCAGCGTAGTTACTTCAGGTGGTCCGGCAGATACGCAGTATTTT
TRBV7-2	TRBJ2-1	.	.	CASSLGPGAMDEQFF	TGTGCCAGCAGCTTAGGCCCGGGAGCTATGGATGAGCAGTTCTTC
TRBV6-1	TRBJ1-1	.	once	CASSALTGPTTNTEAFF	TGTGCCAGCAGTGCTCTGACAGGACCCACTACTAACACTGAAGCTTTCTTT
TRBV5-1	TRBJ1-1	TRBD1	once	CASSTGQGVAEAFF	TGCGCCAGCAGCACCGGACAGGGGGTCGCTGAAGCTTTCTTT
TRBV5-1	TRBJ2-7	TRBD2	.	CASSPRRVAGALTSYEQYF	TGCGCCAGCAGCCCGAGGAGGGTAGCGGGGGCCCTAACTTCCTACGAGCAGTACTTC
TRBV19	TRBJ2-2	TRBD1	.	CASNPGQTPFGNTGELFF	TGTGCCAGTAATCCGGGACAGACCCCGTTCGGGAACACCGGGGAGCTGTTTTTT
TRBV9	TRBJ2-1	TRBD2	.	CASSVGASGSFYNEQFF	TGTGCCAGCAGCGTAGGGGCTAGCGGGAGTTTTTACAATGAGCAGTTCTTC
TRBV7-6	TRBJ2-2	TRBD1	.	CASSPGTGHTGELFF	TGTGCCAGCAGCCCCGGGACAGGGCACACCGGGGAGCTGTTTTTT
TRBV11-2	TRBJ1-1	TRBD1	.	CASSLMGQQMNTEAFF	TGTGCCAGCAGCTTAATGGGACAGCAGATGAACACTGAAGCTTTCTTT
TRBV5-3	TRBJ1-5	.	.	CARSLWSIAYSNQPQHF	TGTGCCAGAAGCTTGTGGTCGATAGCTTATAGCAATCAGCCCCAGCATTTT
TRBV12-5	TRBJ2-7	TRBD2	.	CASVLGTSGAYEQYF	TGTGCTAGTGTTCTCGGGACTAGCGGGGCGTACGAGCAGTACTTC
TRBV6-5	TRBJ1-1	.	few	CASSPTPGGLTEAFF	TGTGCCAGCAGCCCAACACCCGGGGGACTCACTGAAGCTTTCTTT
TRBV5-4	TRBJ2-1	TRBD1	.	CASSLGAGGASYNEQFF	TGTGCCAGCAGCTTGGGGGCAGGGGGCGCATCCTACAATGAGCAGTTCTTC
TRBV29-1	TRBJ1-2	.	.	CSVASSAPGGGYTF	TGCAGCGTTGCCTCATCGGCCCCGGGGGGGGGCTACACCTTC
TRBV30	TRBJ2-7	.	once	CAWSVGLRSYEQYF	TGTGCCTGGAGTGTAGGACTGAGAAGCTACGAGCAGTACTTC
TRBV29-1	TRBJ1-1	TRBD1	.	CSVAGQGSGEAFF	TGCAGCGTTGCGGGACAGGGGTCCGGTGAAGCTTTCTTT
TRBV6-4	TRBJ1-5	TRBD1	.	CASSSDRDQPQHF	TGTGCCAGCAGTTCTGACAGGGATCAGCCCCAGCATTTT
TRBV6-2/TRBV6-3	TRBJ1-2	.	.	CASSRGTFGYTF	TGTGCCAGCAGTCGGGGGACGTTTGGCTACACCTTC
TRBV2	TRBJ1-2	TRBD1	.	CASSETGEHYGYTF	TGTGCCAGCAGTGAAACAGGGGAACACTATGGCTACACCTTC
TRBV7-9	TRBJ2-7	.	.	CASSEDTSSYEQYF	TGTGCCAGCAGCGAGGACACGAGCTCCTACGAGCAGTACTTC
TRBV4-3	TRBJ2-7	.	once	CASSQGTGGVSYEQYF	TGCGCCAGCAGCCAGGGAACAGGGGGGGTATCGTACGAGCAGTACTTC
TRBV18	TRBJ2-6	.	.	CASSPRSITASGANVLTF	TGTGCCAGCTCACCACGGTCTATCACCGCCTCTGGGGCCAACGTCCTGACTTTC
TRBV19	TRBJ1-1	.	few	CASSTHTNTEAFF	TGTGCCAGTAGTACGCACACGAACACTGAAGCTTTCTTT
TRBV7-6	TRBJ2-3	.	.	CASSSISGATTDTQYF	TGTGCCAGCAGCTCTATTTCGGGAGCAACCACAGATACGCAGTATTTT
TRBV19	TRBJ2-7	TRBD1	.	CASSKDRESYEQYF	TGTGCCAGTAGTAAAGACAGGGAATCCTACGAGCAGTACTTC
TRBV20-1	TRBJ2-1	TRBD1	.	CSASSGDRFLSYNEQFF	TGCAGTGCTAGTTCAGGGGACAGGTTTTTGTCCTACAATGAGCAGTTCTTC
TRBV3-1/TRBV3-2	TRBJ2-5	TRBD2	.	CASSQTSGEETQYF	TGTGCCAGCAGCCAAACTAGCGGAGAAGAGACCCAGTACTTC
TRBV28	TRBJ2-1	TRBD2	.	CASSLGLLAGGGVRNEQFF	TGTGCCAGCAGTTTAGGGTTGCTAGCGGGAGGGGGTGTAAGAAATGAGCAGTTCTTC
TRBV13	TRBJ2-1	.	.	CASSHEGERGYYNEQFF	TGTGCCAGCAGCCACGAGGGGGAGCGGGGCTACTACAATGAGCAGTTCTTC
TRBV7-8	TRBJ2-6	.	few	CASSLARAANVLTF	TGTGCCAGCAGCTTAGCTCGAGCGGCCAACGTCCTGACTTTC
TRBV18	TRBJ2-2	.	.	CASSPPSATVTGELFF	TGTGCCAGCTCACCACCGTCCGCCACAGTCACCGGGGAGCTGTTTTTT
TRBV6-2/TRBV6-3	TRBJ1-5	TRBD1	.	CASSNTGTGVWGNQPQHF	TGTGCCAGCAGCAATACCGGGACAGGGGTTTGGGGGAATCAGCCCCAGCATTTT
TRBV7-9	TRBJ1-1	TRBD1	.	CASSLGGQGTEAFF	TGTGCCAGCAGCCTAGGGGGACAGGGCACTGAAGCTTTCTTT
TRBV5-1	TRBJ2-7	TRBD1	.	CASSLGQGGEQYF	TGCGCCAGCAGCTTGGGACAGGGTGGCGAGCAGTACTTC
TRBV6-5	TRBJ1-2	TRBD1	medium-sized	CASSYDRGWYGYTF	TGTGCCAGCAGTTACGACAGGGGGTGGTATGGCTACACCTTC
TRBV5-4	TRBJ2-4	.	.	CASSPTSGDIQYF	TGTGCCAGCAGCCCGACTAGTGGAGACATTCAGTACTTC
TRBV11-2	TRBJ2-5	TRBD1	few	CASSSNRVDRVQETQYF	TGTGCCAGCAGCTCCAACAGAGTCGACAGGGTCCAAGAGACCCAGTACTTC
TRBV7-2	TRBJ1-2	.	few	CASSLGQGSNYGYTF	TGTGCCAGCAGCTTAGGCCAGGGGTCTAACTATGGCTACACCTTC
TRBV9	TRBJ2-5	.	once	CASSGGHLLQETQYF	TGTGCCAGCAGCGGGGGACATCTTCTTCAAGAGACCCAGTACTTC
TRBV27	TRBJ2-1	TRBD2	once	CASSLYRGTSGGYNEQFF	TGTGCCAGCAGTTTATACCGCGGGACTAGCGGGGGATACAATGAGCAGTTCTTC
TRBV5-1	TRBJ1-1	TRBD1	.	CASSLGGGANTEAFF	TGCGCCAGCAGCTTGGGAGGGGGCGCGAACACTGAAGCTTTCTTT
TRBV27	TRBJ2-7	TRBD1	.	CASALSWGDRPYEQYF	TGTGCCAGCGCTTTATCGTGGGGGGACAGGCCCTACGAGCAGTACTTC
TRBV19	TRBJ1-1	TRBD1	.	CASSTTGDTEAFF	TGTGCCAGTAGTACGACAGGGGACACTGAAGCTTTCTTT
TRBV7-9	TRBJ2-1	.	.	CASSLLGSLEQFF	TGTGCCAGCAGCTTATTGGGTAGCCTTGAGCAGTTCTTC
TRBV6-2/TRBV6-3	TRBJ2-7	.	few	CASSYELAGLTFPYEQYF	TGTGCCAGCAGTTATGAATTGGCAGGGCTTACCTTTCCCTACGAGCAGTACTTC
TRBV19	TRBJ1-5	TRBD1	.	CASSIMAGGGNQPQHF	TGTGCCAGTAGTATTATGGCAGGGGGCGGCAATCAGCCCCAGCATTTT
TRBV10-3	TRBJ1-2	TRBD1	.	CAISEPGQGASYGYTF	TGTGCCATCAGTGAGCCGGGACAGGGGGCGTCTTATGGCTACACCTTC
TRBV5-1	TRBJ1-1	TRBD1	.	CASSLSGQGTEAFF	TGCGCCAGCAGCTTATCCGGACAGGGGACTGAAGCTTTCTTT
TRBV30	TRBJ1-5	TRBD1	.	CAWSVGQRNQPQHF	TGTGCCTGGAGTGTGGGACAGAGGAATCAGCCCCAGCATTTT
TRBV7-8	TRBJ1-3	.	few	CASSSSSNSGNTIYF	TGTGCCAGCAGTTCGTCCAGTAACTCTGGAAACACCATATATTTT
TRBV6-1	TRBJ1-5	TRBD1	once	CASSDTQTGWVSNQPQHF	TGTGCCAGCAGTGATACCCAGACAGGGTGGGTCAGCAATCAGCCCCAGCATTTT
TRBV6-6	TRBJ1-4	TRBD1	.	CASRTGASNEKLFF	TGTGCCAGCAGGACAGGGGCGTCTAATGAAAAACTGTTTTTT
TRBV30	TRBJ1-1	TRBD1	many	CAWRTGYNTEAFF	TGTGCCTGGAGGACAGGGTATAACACTGAAGCTTTCTTT
TRBV7-2	TRBJ2-1	TRBD1	.	CASRWDRGHDEQFF	TGTGCCAGCAGGTGGGACAGGGGGCACGATGAGCAGTTCTTC
TRBV5-1	TRBJ2-1	.	.	CASSPDLLTSQFF	TGCGCCAGCAGCCCGGACTTGTTGACCTCTCAGTTCTTC
TRBV7-8	TRBJ1-2	.	.	CASSLETGFVGYGYTF	TGTGCCAGCAGCTTAGAGACAGGTTTTGTGGGCTATGGCTACACCTTC
TRBV5-1	TRBJ1-5	TRBD1	few	CASSLGGGAFQPQHF	TGCGCCAGCAGCTTAGGAGGGGGCGCATTCCAGCCCCAGCATTTT
TRBV6-5	TRBJ2-5	.	.	CASSPTAAQETQYF	TGTGCCAGCAGTCCGACAGCAGCCCAAGAGACCCAGTACTTC